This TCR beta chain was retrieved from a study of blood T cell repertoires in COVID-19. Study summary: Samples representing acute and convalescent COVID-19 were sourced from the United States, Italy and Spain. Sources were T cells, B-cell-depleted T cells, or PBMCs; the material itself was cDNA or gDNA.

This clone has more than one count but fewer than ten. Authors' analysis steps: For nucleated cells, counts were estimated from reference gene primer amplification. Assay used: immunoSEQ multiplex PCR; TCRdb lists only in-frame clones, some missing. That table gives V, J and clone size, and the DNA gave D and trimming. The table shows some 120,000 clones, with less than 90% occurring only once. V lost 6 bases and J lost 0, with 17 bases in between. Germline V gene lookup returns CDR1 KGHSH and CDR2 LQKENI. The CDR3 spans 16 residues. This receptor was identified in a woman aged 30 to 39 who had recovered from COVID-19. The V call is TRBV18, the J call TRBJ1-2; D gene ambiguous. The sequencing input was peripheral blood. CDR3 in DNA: TGTGCCAGCTCCCGGTCAACCGGAGCCGCTAACTATGGCTACACCTTC. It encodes CASSRSTGAANYGYTF.